A selection of T cell receptor beta chains follows, all from one sample in a study of OX40 agonist ivuxolimab in advanced cancers. Here immunoSEQ multiplex PCR was the method, and the copy in TCRdb shows in-frame clones only, minus some. The sample holds 57,000 or so clones, 70% to 90% seen once. The specimen was CD4+ or CD8+ T cells sorted from blood, collected in a trial of the OX40 agonist ivuxolimab. Source of these receptors: an adult with an advanced solid tumor such as melanoma, head and neck, liver or kidney cancer. The CDR3 runs from the conserved cysteine through the conserved F or W. Each record gives: clone size, D gene, V gene, J gene, CDR3 DNA, CDR3 protein. The D gene is left open where the match is weak. Size tells how often a clone was seen (once, few, many) or the class of an expanded clone, and some rows leave it out.

abundance: -
d_gene: TRBD2
v_gene: TRBV27
j_gene: TRBJ2-1
CDR3nt: TGTGCCAGCAGCAAGCGGGAGCTTTCCTACAATGAGCAGTTCTTC
CDR3aa: CASSKRELSYNEQFF

abundance: -
d_gene: TRBD1
v_gene: TRBV2
j_gene: TRBJ2-6
CDR3nt: TGTGCCAGCAGCCGGGACAGGGGGGCTGGGGCCAACGTCCTGACTTTC
CDR3aa: CASSRDRGAGANVLTF

abundance: once
d_gene: -
v_gene: TRBV10-3
j_gene: TRBJ2-5
CDR3nt: TGTGCCATCAGTGACCCCGGAGGAAACGATGAGGAGACCCAGTACTTC
CDR3aa: CAISDPGGNDEETQYF

abundance: -
d_gene: TRBD1
v_gene: TRBV29-1
j_gene: TRBJ2-7
CDR3nt: TGCAGCGTTGCAATTAGGACAGGGGGTGAGCAGTACTTC
CDR3aa: CSVAIRTGGEQYF

abundance: -
d_gene: -
v_gene: TRBV7-3
j_gene: TRBJ2-6
CDR3nt: TGTGCCAGCAGCTGGGACAATGTGGGGCTTTCTGGGGCCAACGTCCTGACTTTC
CDR3aa: CASSWDNVGLSGANVLTF

abundance: -
d_gene: -
v_gene: TRBV4-3
j_gene: TRBJ1-2
CDR3nt: TGCGCCAGCAGCCAAGATCTAGGACAGACCTATGGCTACACCTTC
CDR3aa: CASSQDLGQTYGYTF

abundance: -
d_gene: TRBD2
v_gene: TRBV7-8
j_gene: TRBJ2-1
CDR3nt: TGTGCCAGCAGCTTAGATTTTAGCGGGAGCTCCTACAATGAGCAGTTCTTC
CDR3aa: CASSLDFSGSSYNEQFF

abundance: few
d_gene: -
v_gene: TRBV20-1
j_gene: TRBJ2-3
CDR3nt: TGCAGTGCTAGCACAGATACGCAGTATTTT
CDR3aa: CSASTDTQYF

abundance: -
d_gene: -
v_gene: TRBV7-9
j_gene: TRBJ2-2
CDR3nt: TGTGCCAGCAGCTTAACGAACACCGGGGAGCTGTTTTTT
CDR3aa: CASSLTNTGELFF

abundance: -
d_gene: -
v_gene: TRBV19
j_gene: TRBJ1-3
CDR3nt: TGTGCCACCTACAGGGAAGCTGGAAACACCATATATTTT
CDR3aa: CATYREAGNTIYF

abundance: few
d_gene: -
v_gene: TRBV19
j_gene: TRBJ1-2
CDR3nt: TGTGCCAGTAGTGTCCGGGAGGGTCATGGCTACACCTTC
CDR3aa: CASSVREGHGYTF

abundance: -
d_gene: -
v_gene: TRBV5-1
j_gene: TRBJ1-1
CDR3nt: TGCGCCAGCAGAGCTAGGGTCATCACTGAAGCTTTCTTT
CDR3aa: CASRARVITEAFF

abundance: -
d_gene: -
v_gene: TRBV2
j_gene: TRBJ2-2
CDR3nt: TGTGCCAGTACACGTAGGGGGACAAGCCCGGGGGAGCTGTTTTTT
CDR3aa: CASTRRGTSPGELFF

abundance: -
d_gene: -
v_gene: TRBV5-5
j_gene: TRBJ2-5
CDR3nt: TGTGCCAGCAGCCCCGGACCAAACGAAGAGACCCAGTACTTC
CDR3aa: CASSPGPNEETQYF

abundance: -
d_gene: TRBD1
v_gene: TRBV6-6
j_gene: TRBJ2-7
CDR3nt: TGTGCCAGCAGCTGGACCGGGACAGGGGTCGAGCAGTACTTC
CDR3aa: CASSWTGTGVEQYF

abundance: -
d_gene: TRBD1
v_gene: TRBV28
j_gene: TRBJ1-4
CDR3nt: TGTGCCAGCAGTTTCGCCGGACAGGGAGGATCGGAAAAACTGTTTTTT
CDR3aa: CASSFAGQGGSEKLFF

abundance: -
d_gene: -
v_gene: TRBV27
j_gene: TRBJ2-2
CDR3nt: TGTGCCAGCAGTTTATCTGCGAACACCGGGGAGCTGTTTTTT
CDR3aa: CASSLSANTGELFF

abundance: -
d_gene: TRBD1
v_gene: TRBV5-1
j_gene: TRBJ1-2
CDR3nt: TGCGCCAGCAGCTTGGGACAGGGAGGGTTGTACTATGGCTACACCTTC
CDR3aa: CASSLGQGGLYYGYTF

abundance: -
d_gene: -
v_gene: TRBV18
j_gene: TRBJ2-7
CDR3nt: TGTGCCAGCTCACTTTACGGCTACTACGAGCAGTACTTC
CDR3aa: CASSLYGYYEQYF

abundance: -
d_gene: -
v_gene: TRBV12-2
j_gene: TRBJ2-1
CDR3nt: TGTGCAAGTCGCTCTCTAGATAACAATGAGCAGTTCTTC
CDR3aa: CASRSLDNNEQFF

abundance: -
d_gene: -
v_gene: TRBV5-1
j_gene: TRBJ2-2
CDR3nt: TGCGCCAGCAGCTTCTTTCCTGGACTGAACACCGGGGAGCTGTTTTTT
CDR3aa: CASSFFPGLNTGELFF

abundance: -
d_gene: -
v_gene: TRBV19
j_gene: TRBJ2-5
CDR3nt: TGTGCCAGTAGTATAGGGTCGGCGGCGACCCAGTACTTC
CDR3aa: CASSIGSAATQYF

abundance: -
d_gene: -
v_gene: TRBV2
j_gene: TRBJ2-5
CDR3nt: TGTGCCAGCAGTGCAGGGGAAGAGACCCAGTACTTC
CDR3aa: CASSAGEETQYF

abundance: -
d_gene: TRBD2
v_gene: TRBV5-1
j_gene: TRBJ2-7
CDR3nt: TGCGCCAGCAGCTTGTTTGGGGACTACTCCTACGAGCAGTACTTC
CDR3aa: CASSLFGDYSYEQYF

abundance: -
d_gene: -
v_gene: TRBV4-1
j_gene: TRBJ2-7
CDR3nt: TGCGCCAGCAGCCAAGTGACGGCAGGGAAGGGCGAGCAGTACTTC
CDR3aa: CASSQVTAGKGEQYF

abundance: -
d_gene: TRBD1
v_gene: TRBV16
j_gene: TRBJ2-7
CDR3nt: TGTGCCAGCAGCCGACTGGGACAGGGGGCGCACGAGCAGTACTTC
CDR3aa: CASSRLGQGAHEQYF

abundance: -
d_gene: -
v_gene: TRBV7-9
j_gene: TRBJ2-6
CDR3nt: TGTGCCAGCAGCTTGGCCTTCTACTCTGGGGCCAACGTCCTGACTTTC
CDR3aa: CASSLAFYSGANVLTF